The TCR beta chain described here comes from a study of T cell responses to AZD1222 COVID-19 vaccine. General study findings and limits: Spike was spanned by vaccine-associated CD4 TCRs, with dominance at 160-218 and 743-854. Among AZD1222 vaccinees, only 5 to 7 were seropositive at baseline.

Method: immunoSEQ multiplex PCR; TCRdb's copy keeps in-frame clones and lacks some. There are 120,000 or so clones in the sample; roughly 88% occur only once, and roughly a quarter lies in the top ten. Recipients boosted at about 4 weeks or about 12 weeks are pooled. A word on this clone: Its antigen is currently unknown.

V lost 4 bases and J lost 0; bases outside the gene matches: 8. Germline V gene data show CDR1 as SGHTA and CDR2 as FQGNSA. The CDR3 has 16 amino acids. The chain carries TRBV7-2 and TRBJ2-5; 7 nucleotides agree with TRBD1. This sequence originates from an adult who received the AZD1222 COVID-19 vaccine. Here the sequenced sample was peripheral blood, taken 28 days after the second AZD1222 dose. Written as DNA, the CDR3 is TGTGCCAGCAGCTGGACAGGCTCCAAGTACCAAGAGACCCAGTACTTC. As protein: CASSWTGSKYQETQYF.